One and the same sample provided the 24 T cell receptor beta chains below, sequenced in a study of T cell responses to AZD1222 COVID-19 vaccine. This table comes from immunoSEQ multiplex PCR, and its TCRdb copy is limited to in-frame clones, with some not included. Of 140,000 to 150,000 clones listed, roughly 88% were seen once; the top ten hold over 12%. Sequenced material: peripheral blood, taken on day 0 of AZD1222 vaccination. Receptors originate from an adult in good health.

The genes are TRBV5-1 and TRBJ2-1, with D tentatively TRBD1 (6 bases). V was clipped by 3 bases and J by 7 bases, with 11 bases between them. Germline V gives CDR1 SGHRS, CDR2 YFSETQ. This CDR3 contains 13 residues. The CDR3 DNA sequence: TGCGCCAGCAGCTCCGACCAGGGGAATGAGCAGTTCTTC. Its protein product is CASSSDQGNEQFF.

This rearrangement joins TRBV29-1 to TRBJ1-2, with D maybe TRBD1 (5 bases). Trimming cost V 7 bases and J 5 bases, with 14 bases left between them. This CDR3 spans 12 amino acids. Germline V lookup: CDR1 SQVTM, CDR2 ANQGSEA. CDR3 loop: CSERDGEYGYTF. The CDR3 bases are TGCAGCGAAAGGGACGGGGAATATGGCTACACCTTC.

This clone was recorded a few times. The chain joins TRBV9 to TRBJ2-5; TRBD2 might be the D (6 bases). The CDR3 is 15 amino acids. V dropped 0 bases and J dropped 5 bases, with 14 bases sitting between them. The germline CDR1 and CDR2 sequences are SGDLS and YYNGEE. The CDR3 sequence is CASSVVSGRQETQYF. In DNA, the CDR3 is TGTGCCAGCAGCGTAGTGTCAGGGAGGCAGGAGACCCAGTACTTC.

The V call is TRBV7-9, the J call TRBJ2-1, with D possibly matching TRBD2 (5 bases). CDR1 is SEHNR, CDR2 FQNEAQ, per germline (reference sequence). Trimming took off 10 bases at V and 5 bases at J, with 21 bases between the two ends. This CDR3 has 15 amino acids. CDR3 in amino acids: CATPGPQRGHNEQFF. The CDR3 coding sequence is TGTGCCACCCCCGGGCCACAAAGAGGGCACAATGAGCAGTTCTTC.

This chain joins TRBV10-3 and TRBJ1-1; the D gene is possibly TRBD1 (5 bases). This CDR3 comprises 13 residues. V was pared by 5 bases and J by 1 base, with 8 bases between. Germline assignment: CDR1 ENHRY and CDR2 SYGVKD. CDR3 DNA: TGTGCCATCAGTCTGACAGAGAACACTGAAGCTTTCTTT. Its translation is CAISLTENTEAFF.

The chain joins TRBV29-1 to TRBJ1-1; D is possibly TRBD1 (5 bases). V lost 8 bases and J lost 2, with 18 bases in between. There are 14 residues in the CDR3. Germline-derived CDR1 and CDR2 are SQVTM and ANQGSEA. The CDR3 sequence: CSLTGTIPNTEAFF. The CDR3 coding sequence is TGCAGCCTGACCGGGACGATCCCCAACACTGAAGCTTTCTTT.

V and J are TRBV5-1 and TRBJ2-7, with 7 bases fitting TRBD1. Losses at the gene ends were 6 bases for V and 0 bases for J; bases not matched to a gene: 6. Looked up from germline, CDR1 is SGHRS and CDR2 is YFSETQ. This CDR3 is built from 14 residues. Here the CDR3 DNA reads TGCGCCAGCAACCGACAGGGAAACTCCTACGAGCAGTACTTC. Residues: CASNRQGNSYEQYF. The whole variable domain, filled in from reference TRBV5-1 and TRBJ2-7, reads KAGVTQTPRYLIKTRGQQVTLSCSPISGHRSVSWYQQTPGQGLQFLFEYFSETQRNKGNFPGRFSGRQFSNSRSEMNVSTLELGDSALYLCASNRQGNSYEQYFGPGTRLTVT.

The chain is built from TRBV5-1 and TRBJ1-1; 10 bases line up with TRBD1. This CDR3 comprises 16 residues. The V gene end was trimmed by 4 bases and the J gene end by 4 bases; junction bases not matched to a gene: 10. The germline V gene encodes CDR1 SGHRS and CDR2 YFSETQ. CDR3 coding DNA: TGCGCCAGCAGCGCCCTCTCGACAGGGGGCGGCACTGAAGCTTTCTTT. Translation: CASSALSTGGGTEAFF.

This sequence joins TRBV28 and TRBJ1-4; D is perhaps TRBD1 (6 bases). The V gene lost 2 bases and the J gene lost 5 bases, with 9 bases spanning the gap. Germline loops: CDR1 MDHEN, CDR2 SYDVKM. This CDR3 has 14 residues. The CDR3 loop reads CASSLTGRNEKLFF. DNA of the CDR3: TGTGCCAGCAGTTTAACAGGGCGGAATGAAAAACTGTTTTTT.

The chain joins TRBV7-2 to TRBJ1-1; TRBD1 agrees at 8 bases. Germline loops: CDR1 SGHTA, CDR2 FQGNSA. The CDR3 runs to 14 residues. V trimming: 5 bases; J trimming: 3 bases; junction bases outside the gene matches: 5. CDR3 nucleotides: TGTGCCAGCAGCCCCCGGACAGGGTACACTGAAGCTTTCTTT. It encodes CASSPRTGYTEAFF.

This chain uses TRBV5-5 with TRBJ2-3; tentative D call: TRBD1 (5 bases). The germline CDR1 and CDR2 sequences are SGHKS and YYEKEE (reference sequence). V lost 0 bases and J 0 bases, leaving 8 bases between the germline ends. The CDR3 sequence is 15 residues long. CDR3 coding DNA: TGTGCCAGCAGCTTGGGGACACTTAGCACAGATACGCAGTATTTT. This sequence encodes CASSLGTLSTDTQYF.

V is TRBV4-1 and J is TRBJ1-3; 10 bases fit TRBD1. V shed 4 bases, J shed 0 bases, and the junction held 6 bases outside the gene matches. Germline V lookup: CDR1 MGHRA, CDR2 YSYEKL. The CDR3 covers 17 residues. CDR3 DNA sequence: TGCGCCAGCAGCCGTGGGACAGGGGCCTACTCTGGAAACACCATATATTTT. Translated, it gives CASSRGTGAYSGNTIYF.

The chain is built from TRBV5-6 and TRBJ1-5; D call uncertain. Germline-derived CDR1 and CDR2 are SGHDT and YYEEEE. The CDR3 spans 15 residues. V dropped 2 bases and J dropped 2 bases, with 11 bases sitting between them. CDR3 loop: CASSFGVIGNQPQHF. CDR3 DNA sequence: TGTGCCAGCAGCTTCGGGGTTATAGGCAATCAGCCCCAGCATTTT.

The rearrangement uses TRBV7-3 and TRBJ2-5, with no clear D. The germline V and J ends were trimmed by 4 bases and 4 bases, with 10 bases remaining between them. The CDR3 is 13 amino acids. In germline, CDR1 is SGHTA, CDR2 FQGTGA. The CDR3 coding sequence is TGTGCCAGCAGCTCCGGGCCGGCAGAGACCCAGTACTTC. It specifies CASSSGPAETQYF. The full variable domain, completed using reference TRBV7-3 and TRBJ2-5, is GAGVSQTPSNKVTEKGKYVELRCDPISGHTALYWYRQSLGQGPEFLIYFQGTGAADDSGLPNDRFFAVRPEGSVSTLKIQRTERGDSAVYLCASSSGPAETQYFGPGTRLLVL.

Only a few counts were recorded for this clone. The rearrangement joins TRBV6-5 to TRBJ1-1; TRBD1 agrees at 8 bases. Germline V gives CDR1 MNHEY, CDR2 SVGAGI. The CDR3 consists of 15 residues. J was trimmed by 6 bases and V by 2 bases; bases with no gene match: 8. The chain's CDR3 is CASSYTGGGGAEAFF. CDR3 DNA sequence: TGTGCCAGCAGTTACACAGGGGGAGGGGGCGCTGAAGCTTTCTTT.

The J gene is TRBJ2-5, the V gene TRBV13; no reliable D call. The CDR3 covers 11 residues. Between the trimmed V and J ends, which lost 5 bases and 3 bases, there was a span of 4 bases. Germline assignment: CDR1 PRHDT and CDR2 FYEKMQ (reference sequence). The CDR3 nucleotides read TGTGCCAGCAGCCTAGAAGAGACCCAGTACTTC. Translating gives CASSLEETQYF. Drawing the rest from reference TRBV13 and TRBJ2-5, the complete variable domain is AAGVIQSPRHLIKEKRETATLKCYPIPRHDTVYWYQQGPGQDPQFLISFYEKMQSDKGSIPDRFSAQQFSDYHSELNMSSLELGDSALYFCASSLEETQYFGPGTRLLVL.

Written as DNA, the CDR3 is TGTGCCAGCTCACCACCGGGCGGGGAGAATGAAAAACTGTTTTTT. Amino acids: CASSPPGGENEKLFF. V and J are TRBV18 and TRBJ1-4; D not certain. Deletions cut 0 bases from V and 5 bases from J, with 10 bases between. This CDR3 has 15 amino acids. From germline, CDR1 is KGHSH and CDR2 LQKENI.

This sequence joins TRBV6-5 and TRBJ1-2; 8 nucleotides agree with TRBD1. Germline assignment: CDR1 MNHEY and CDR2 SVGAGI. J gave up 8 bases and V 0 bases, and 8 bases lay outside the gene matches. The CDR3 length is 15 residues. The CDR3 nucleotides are TGTGCCAGCAGTTACTCGGGGACAGGAGGAGAAGGCTACACCTTC. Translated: CASSYSGTGGEGYTF.

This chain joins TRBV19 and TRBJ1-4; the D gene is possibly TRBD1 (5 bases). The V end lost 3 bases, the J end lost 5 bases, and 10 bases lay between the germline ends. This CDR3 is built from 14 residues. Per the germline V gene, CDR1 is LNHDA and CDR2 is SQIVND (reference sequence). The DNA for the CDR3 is TGTGCCAGTAGTATGGGGACGGGCAATGAAAAACTGTTTTTT. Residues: CASSMGTGNEKLFF.

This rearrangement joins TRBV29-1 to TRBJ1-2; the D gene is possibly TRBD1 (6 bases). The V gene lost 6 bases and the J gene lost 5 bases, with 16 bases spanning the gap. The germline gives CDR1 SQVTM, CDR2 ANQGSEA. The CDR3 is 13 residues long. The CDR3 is CSVQGVGGYGYTF. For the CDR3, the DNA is TGCAGCGTCCAAGGAGTAGGGGGGTATGGCTACACCTTC.

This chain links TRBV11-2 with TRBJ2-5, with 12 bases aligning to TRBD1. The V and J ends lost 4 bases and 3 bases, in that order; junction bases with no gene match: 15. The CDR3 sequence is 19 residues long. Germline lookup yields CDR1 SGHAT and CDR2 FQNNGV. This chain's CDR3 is CASSSDPGTGGAGKETQYF. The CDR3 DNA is TGTGCCAGCAGCTCAGATCCCGGGACAGGGGGCGCGGGGAAAGAGACCCAGTACTTC.

The CDR3 DNA sequence: TGTGCCAGCAGCCCACGGACGGCTGCAACTAATGAAAAACTGTTTTTT. Its translation is CASSPRTAATNEKLFF. The chain is built from TRBV9 and TRBJ1-4; D is undetermined. Trimming pared 4 bases from V and 0 bases from J, leaving 13 bases between. Germline V lookup: CDR1 SGDLS, CDR2 YYNGEE. This CDR3 has 16 residues.

This CDR3 is CASSIPPGELFF. CDR3 nucleotide sequence: TGTGCCAGTAGTATCCCACCTGGGGAGCTGTTTTTT. V is TRBV19 and J is TRBJ2-2; D remains ambiguous. Looked up from germline, CDR1 is LNHDA and CDR2 is SQIVND (reference sequence). V was clipped by 3 bases and J by 8 bases, with 7 bases between them. The CDR3 is 12 amino acids.

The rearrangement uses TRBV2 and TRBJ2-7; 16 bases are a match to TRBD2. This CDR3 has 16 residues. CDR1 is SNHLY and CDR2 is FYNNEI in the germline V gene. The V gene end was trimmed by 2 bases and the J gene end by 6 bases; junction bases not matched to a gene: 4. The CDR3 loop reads CASSELGTSGGAEQYF. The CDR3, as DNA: TGTGCCAGCAGTGAACTAGGGACTAGCGGGGGGGCCGAGCAGTACTTC.